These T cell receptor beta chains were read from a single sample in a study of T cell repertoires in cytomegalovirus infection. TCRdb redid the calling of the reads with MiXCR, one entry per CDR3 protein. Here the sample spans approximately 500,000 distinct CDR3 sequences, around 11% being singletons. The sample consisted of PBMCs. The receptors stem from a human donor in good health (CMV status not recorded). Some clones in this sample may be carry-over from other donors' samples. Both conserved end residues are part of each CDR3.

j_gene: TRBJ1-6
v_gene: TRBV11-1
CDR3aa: CASSQGQLASDSPLHF

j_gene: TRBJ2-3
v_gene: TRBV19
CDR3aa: CASSSLAGGSRTDTQYF

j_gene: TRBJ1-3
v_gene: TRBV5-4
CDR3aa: CASSSKTGVGNTIYF

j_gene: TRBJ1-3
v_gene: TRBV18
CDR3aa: CASSPDTRNTIYF

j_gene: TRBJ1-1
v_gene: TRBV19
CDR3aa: CASSTQVLTEAFF

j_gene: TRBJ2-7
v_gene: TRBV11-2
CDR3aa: CASSPVGGQATTLRDYEQYF

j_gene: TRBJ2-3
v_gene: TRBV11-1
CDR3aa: CASSGRLAGASDTQYF

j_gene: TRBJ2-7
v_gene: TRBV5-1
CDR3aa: CASSIGSVINEQYF

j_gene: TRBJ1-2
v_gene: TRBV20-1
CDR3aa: CSARIGGQPDYGYTF

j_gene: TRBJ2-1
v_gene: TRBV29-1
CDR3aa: CSVLGPSSYNEQFF

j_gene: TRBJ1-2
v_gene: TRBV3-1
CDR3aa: CASSQGPEGDYGYTF

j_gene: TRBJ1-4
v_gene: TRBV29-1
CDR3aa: CSVGKQGFNEKLFF

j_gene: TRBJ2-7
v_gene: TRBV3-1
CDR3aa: CASRPGQLSSYEQYF

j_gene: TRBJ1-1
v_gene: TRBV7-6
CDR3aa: CASSLARGNEAFF

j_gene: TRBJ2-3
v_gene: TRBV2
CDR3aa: CASSDLRDTQYF

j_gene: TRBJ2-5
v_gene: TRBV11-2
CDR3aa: CASSLRGRGWQETQYF

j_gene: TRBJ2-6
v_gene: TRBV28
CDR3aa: CAISGEGANVLTF

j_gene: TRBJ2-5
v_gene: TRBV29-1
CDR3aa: CSVDKSRQETQYF

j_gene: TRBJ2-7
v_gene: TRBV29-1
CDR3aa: CSPLDREAYEQYF

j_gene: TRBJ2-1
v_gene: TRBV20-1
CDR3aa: CSAKGLVGDEQFF

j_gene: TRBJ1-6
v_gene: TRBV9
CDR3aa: CASSSRQESSSPLHF

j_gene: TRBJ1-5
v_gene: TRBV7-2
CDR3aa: CASSPHGGRNQPQHF